Shown below are 22 T cell receptor beta chains from a single sample sequenced in a study of blood T cell repertoires in COVID-19. The assay was immunoSEQ multiplex PCR, and TCRdb's table has in-frame clones only and misses some. The table records about 300,000 clones, around 90% of them present only once. Source material: PBMCs or T cells enriched from blood (not recorded which). The receptors here all came from a man aged 60 to 75 who had recovered from COVID-19.

The chain employs TRBV7-9 and TRBJ1-3; D not certain. The CDR3 contains 17 residues. The germline gives CDR1 SEHNR, CDR2 FQNEAQ (reference sequence). The V and J ends lost 4 bases and 8 bases respectively, with 24 bases between them. The CDR3 loop reads CASSSVDTSSLPDTIYF. In nucleotides, the CDR3 is TGTGCCAGCAGCTCAGTTGACACGTCCTCTCTCCCGGACACCATATATTTT.

In nucleotides, the CDR3 is TGTGCCAGCAGCTTAGGCTGGACAGATTCCTATGGCTACACCTTC. Its translation: CASSLGWTDSYGYTF. The V gene is TRBV7-2, the J gene TRBJ1-2; D might be TRBD1 (6 bases). The CDR3 is 15 residues long. The V end was cut by 1 base, the J end by 4 bases, with 13 bases between. CDR1 and CDR2 (germline): SGHTA, FQGNSA.

V gene TRBV6-6 combines with J gene TRBJ1-1; possible D gene TRBD1, 6 bases. This CDR3 is built from 13 residues. Trimming removed 6 bases from V and 4 bases from J, with 12 bases in between. The germline V gene encodes CDR1 MNHNY and CDR2 SVGAGI (reference sequence). The CDR3 sequence is CASRSTTGTEAFF. The CDR3 nucleotides read TGTGCCAGCAGATCCACGACAGGCACTGAAGCTTTCTTT.

This clone was detected only once. CDR3 region: CASSPDSSSNQPQHF. In nucleotides, the CDR3 is TGTGCCAGCTCCCCAGACAGTAGTAGCAATCAGCCCCAGCATTTT. The chain uses TRBV18 and TRBJ1-5; a possible D gene is TRBD1 (5 bases). Germline CDR1 and CDR2: KGHSH and LQKENI. The ends were cut back, 6 bases at V and 0 bases at J, with 12 bases in the middle. This CDR3 comprises 15 residues.

The table lists this clone with a count of one. This chain links TRBV6-5 with TRBJ2-5; D not certain. Trimming stripped 6 bases from V and 4 bases from J, with 15 bases between. Germline lookup yields CDR1 MNHEY and CDR2 SVGAGI. CDR3 size: 14 residues. This CDR3 reads CASSVEGRRETQYF. CDR3 nucleotide sequence: TGTGCCAGCAGCGTCGAAGGCCGGAGAGAGACCCAGTACTTC.

The chain carries TRBV9 and TRBJ2-7; D uncertain. Germline V gives CDR1 SGDLS, CDR2 YYNGEE. The CDR3 consists of 12 residues. With 0 bases removed from V and 4 bases from J, the gap between germline ends came to 5 bases. The CDR3: CASSVAGYEQYF. The CDR3 coding sequence is TGTGCCAGCAGCGTAGCAGGATACGAGCAGTACTTC.

This clone was detected many times. CDR3 loop: CAWSVLGAEQYF. Here the CDR3 DNA reads TGTGCCTGGAGTGTATTGGGAGCGGAGCAGTACTTC. The gene calls are TRBV30 and TRBJ2-7, with a tentative D call TRBD2 (5 bases). CDR3 length: 12 amino acids. Germline V gene sequence: CDR1 GTSNPN, CDR2 SVGIG (reference sequence). V lost 0 bases, J lost 7 bases, and 10 bases lay in between.

As regards this clone: Other DNA sequences in this specimen translate into the identical CDR3. The chain couples TRBV5-1 to TRBJ1-5, with D maybe TRBD1 (6 bases). Germline CDR1 is SGHRS and CDR2 is YFSETQ. V gave up 2 bases and J gave up 2 bases, with 8 bases separating them. The CDR3 loop spans 14 amino acids. The CDR3: CASSLQGGNQPQHF. In DNA, the CDR3 is TGCGCCAGCAGCTTACAGGGCGGCAATCAGCCCCAGCATTTT.

The chain employs TRBV30 and TRBJ2-3; 10 nucleotides align to TRBD2. In germline, CDR1 is GTSNPN, CDR2 SVGIG (reference sequence). The trim removed 5 bases at V and 2 bases at J, leaving 13 bases unmatched. The CDR3 is 17 amino acids. The CDR3 here is CAWETSWTSGYTDTQYF. CDR3 bases: TGTGCCTGGGAAACTTCTTGGACTAGCGGATACACAGATACGCAGTATTTT.

In regard to this clone: Mismatch with germline at one junction end may stem from a read error. CDR3 protein: CASIYLAGPLLRTYF. The CDR3 DNA reads as TGTGCCAGCATTTACCTAGCGGGACCCCTACTAAGGACGTACTTC. This chain uses TRBV6-5 with TRBJ2-7, with 9 bases that match TRBD2. Looked up from germline, CDR1 is MNHEY and CDR2 is SVGAGI. This CDR3 is built from 15 residues.

The chain uses TRBV7-3 and TRBJ2-7, with 9 bases that match TRBD1. The V segment lost 2 bases and the J segment 4 bases; nucleotides outside the gene matches: 12. CDR3 length: 17 residues. Germline-derived CDR1 and CDR2 are SGHTA and FQGTGA. CDR3 DNA: TGTGCCAGCAGCTTATGGACATCGGGACAGGGTTCTTACGAGCAGTACTTC. It encodes CASSLWTSGQGSYEQYF. Variable domain in full (rest from reference TRBV7-3 and TRBJ2-7): GAGVSQTPSNKVTEKGKYVELRCDPISGHTALYWYRQSLGQGPEFLIYFQGTGAADDSGLPNDRFFAVRPEGSVSTLKIQRTERGDSAVYLCASSLWTSGQGSYEQYFGPGTRLTVT.

The chain carries TRBV7-2 and TRBJ2-1; TRBD1 matches 7 bases. Germline V CDR1 and CDR2: SGHTA, FQGNSA. CDR3 size: 15 residues. V was clipped by 5 bases and J by 9 bases; unmatched bases: 13. The CDR3 bases are TGTGCCAGCAGCCCGCCCCCCCCAGGGGGTAGTGAGCAGTTCTTC. Amino acid sequence: CASSPPPPGGSEQFF.

The rearrangement uses TRBV24-1 and TRBJ1-2, with TRBD1 matching 7 bases. CDR3 length: 14 amino acids. Germline assignment: CDR1 KGHDR and CDR2 SFDVKD. With 4 bases clipped from V and 4 bases from J, the junction kept 5 bases outside the gene matches. CDR3 DNA sequence: TGTGCCACCAGTGAGACGGGACAGATCTATGGCTACACCTTC. Translated: CATSETGQIYGYTF.

This rearrangement joins TRBV3-1 (or the pseudogene TRBV3-2) to TRBJ2-7; TRBD1 agrees at 8 bases. The V gene's germline CDR1 is LGHDT and CDR2 YNNKEL (reference sequence). The CDR3 has 14 residues. Trimming cost V 2 bases and J 4 bases; bases outside gene matches: 4. The CDR3 DNA is TGTGCCAGCAGCCAACCGGGACAGGATTACGAGCAGTACTTC. Encoded protein: CASSQPGQDYEQYF.

The chain couples TRBV24-1 to TRBJ1-2; possible D gene TRBD1, 5 bases. This CDR3 contains 16 residues. The V end lost 3 bases, the J end lost 2 bases, and 15 bases lay between the germline ends. The germline V gene encodes CDR1 KGHDR and CDR2 SFDVKD. CDR3 nucleotide sequence: TGTGCCACCAGTGATCACTATAGGGGACTCAACTATGGCTACACCTTC. It codes for CATSDHYRGLNYGYTF.

A remark on this clone: The sample contains more than one DNA sequence encoding this CDR3. V is TRBV7-3 and J is TRBJ2-5; the match to TRBD1 covers 10 bases. CDR3 size: 14 residues. V lost 3 bases to trimming and J lost 4 bases; unmatched junction nucleotides: 2. Germline V gene lookup returns CDR1 SGHTA and CDR2 FQGTGA. The CDR3 reads CASSLTGGRETQYF. The CDR3 bases are TGTGCCAGCAGCTTGACAGGGGGCAGAGAGACCCAGTACTTC.

The gene calls are TRBV5-1 and TRBJ1-2; tentative D call: TRBD1 (5 bases). The germline gives CDR1 SGHRS, CDR2 YFSETQ. V lost 1 base, J lost 6 bases, and 13 bases lay in between. The CDR3 is made up of 14 amino acids. The CDR3 DNA reads TGCGCCAGCAGCTTGCGGGTACAGGTGGATGGCTACACCTTC. Translating it yields CASSLRVQVDGYTF.

This chain uses TRBV6-5 with TRBJ1-5; no definite D call. Germline CDR1 MNHEY, CDR2 SVGAGI. Trimming removed 0 bases from V and 4 bases from J, with 13 bases in between. The CDR3 is 16 amino acids. The CDR3 region has the DNA TGTGCCAGCAGTTACTCGATGACATTTGGGAATCAGCCCCAGCATTTT. Protein: CASSYSMTFGNQPQHF.

The chain combines TRBV7-2 with TRBJ2-7; D unresolved. From germline, CDR1 is SGHTA and CDR2 FQGNSA. CDR3 size: 13 residues. V lost 5 bases, J lost 0 bases, and 8 bases lay in between. CDR3 in DNA: TGTGCCAGCAGCCGAGAGAGCTCCTACGAGCAGTACTTC. Its protein is CASSRESSYEQYF. Filled out from reference TRBV7-2 and TRBJ2-7, the complete variable domain reads GAGVSQSPSNKVTEKGKDVELRCDPISGHTALYWYRQSLGQGLEFLIYFQGNSAPDKSGLPSDRFSAERTGGSVSTLTIQRTQQEDSAVYLCASSRESSYEQYFGPGTRLTVT.

The chain carries TRBV18 and TRBJ2-5, with 7 positions matching TRBD1. V shed 3 bases and J 3 bases; nucleotides not matched to a gene: 7. The CDR3 contains 15 residues. CDR1 is KGHSH, CDR2 LQKENI, per germline. The chain's CDR3 is CASSPYVQGEETQYF. In DNA, the CDR3 is TGTGCCAGCTCACCCTACGTCCAGGGGGAAGAGACCCAGTACTTC.

Regarding this clone: Other DNA sequences in this sample translate to the same CDR3. The chain has TRBV7-2 and TRBJ1-5; D may be TRBD1 (5 bases). The germline V and J ends were trimmed by 1 base and 4 bases, with 8 bases remaining between them. The germline V gene has CDR1 SGHTA and CDR2 FQGNSA. The CDR3 is 14 residues long. The CDR3 spells CASSLGQLNQPQHF. CDR3 in DNA: TGTGCCAGCAGCTTAGGACAGTTGAATCAGCCCCAGCATTTT. The complete variable domain, with remaining parts taken from reference TRBV7-2 and TRBJ1-5, reads GAGVSQSPSNKVTEKGKDVELRCDPISGHTALYWYRQSLGQGLEFLIYFQGNSAPDKSGLPSDRFSAERTGGSVSTLTIQRTQQEDSAVYLCASSLGQLNQPQHFGDGTRLSIL.

The chain has TRBV5-4 and TRBJ2-1; TRBD2 agrees at 11 bases. CDR1 is SGHNT, CDR2 YYREEE, per germline (reference sequence). This CDR3 has 16 amino acids. Trimming cost V 5 bases and J 2 bases; bases outside gene matches: 6. CDR3 residues: CASSSSGRRPYNEQFF. CDR3 DNA sequence: TGTGCCAGCAGTTCTAGCGGGAGGAGGCCCTACAATGAGCAGTTCTTC.